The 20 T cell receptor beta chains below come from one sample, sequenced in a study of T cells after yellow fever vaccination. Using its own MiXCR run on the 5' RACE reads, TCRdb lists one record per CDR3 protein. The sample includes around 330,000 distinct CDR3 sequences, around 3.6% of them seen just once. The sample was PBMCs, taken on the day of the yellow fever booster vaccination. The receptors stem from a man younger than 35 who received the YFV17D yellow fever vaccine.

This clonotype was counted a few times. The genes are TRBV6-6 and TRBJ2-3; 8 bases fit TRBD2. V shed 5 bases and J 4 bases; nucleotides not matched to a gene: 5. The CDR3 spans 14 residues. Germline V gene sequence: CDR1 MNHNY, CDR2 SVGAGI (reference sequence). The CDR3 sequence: CASSRTSLPDTQYF. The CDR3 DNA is TGTGCCAGCAGTAGGACTAGCCTTCCAGATACGCAGTATTTT.

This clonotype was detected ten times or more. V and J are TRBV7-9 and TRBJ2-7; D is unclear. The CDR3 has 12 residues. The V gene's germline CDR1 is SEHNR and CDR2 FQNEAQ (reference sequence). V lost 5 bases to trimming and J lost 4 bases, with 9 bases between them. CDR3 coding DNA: TGTGCCAGCAGCATTTCTGTTTACGAGCAGTACTTC. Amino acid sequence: CASSISVYEQYF.

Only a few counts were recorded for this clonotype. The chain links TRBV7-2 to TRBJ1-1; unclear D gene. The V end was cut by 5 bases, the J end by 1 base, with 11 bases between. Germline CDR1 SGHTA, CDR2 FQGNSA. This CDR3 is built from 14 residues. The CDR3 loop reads CASSNSRGNTEAFF. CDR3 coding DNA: TGTGCCAGCAGCAATTCACGGGGGAACACTGAAGCTTTCTTT.

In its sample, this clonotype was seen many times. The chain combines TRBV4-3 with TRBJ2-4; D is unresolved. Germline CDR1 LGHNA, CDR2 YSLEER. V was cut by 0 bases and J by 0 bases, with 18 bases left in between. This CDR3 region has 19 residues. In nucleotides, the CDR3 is TGCGCCAGCAGCCAAGATATCCCAGACGCCTCCATAGCCAAAAACATTCAGTACTTC. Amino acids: CASSQDIPDASIAKNIQYF.

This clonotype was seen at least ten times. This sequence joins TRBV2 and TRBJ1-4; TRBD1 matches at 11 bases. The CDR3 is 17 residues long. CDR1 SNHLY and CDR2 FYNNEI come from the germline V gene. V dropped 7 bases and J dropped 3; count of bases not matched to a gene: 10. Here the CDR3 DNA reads TGTGCCAGCATCCGGACAGGGGGCCTAGGAGCTAATGAAAAACTGTTTTTT. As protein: CASIRTGGLGANEKLFF.

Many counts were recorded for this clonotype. The CDR3 protein is CASSSGQIKYGYTF. In nucleotides, the CDR3 is TGCGCCAGCAGCTCGGGACAGATAAAGTATGGCTACACCTTC. The V gene is TRBV5-1, the J gene TRBJ1-2, with 7 bases aligning to TRBD1. Germline CDR1 is SGHRS and CDR2 is YFSETQ. The J segment lost 5 bases and the V segment lost 3 bases, leaving 7 bases of the junction unmatched. This CDR3 contains 14 residues. Complete variable domain (other parts from reference TRBV5-1 and TRBJ1-2): KAGVTQTPRYLIKTRGQQVTLSCSPISGHRSVSWYQQTPGQGLQFLFEYFSETQRNKGNFPGRFSGRQFSNSRSEMNVSTLELGDSALYLCASSSGQIKYGYTFGSGTRLTVV.

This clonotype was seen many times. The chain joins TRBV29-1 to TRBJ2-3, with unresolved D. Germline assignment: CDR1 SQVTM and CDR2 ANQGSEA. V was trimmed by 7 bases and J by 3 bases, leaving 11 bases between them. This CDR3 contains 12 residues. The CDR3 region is CSAGSVTDTQYF. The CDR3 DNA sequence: TGCAGCGCCGGGTCGGTGACAGATACGCAGTATTTT.

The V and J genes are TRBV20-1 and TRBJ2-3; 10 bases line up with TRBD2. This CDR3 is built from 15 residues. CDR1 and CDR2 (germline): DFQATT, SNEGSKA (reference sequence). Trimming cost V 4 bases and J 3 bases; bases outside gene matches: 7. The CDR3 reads CSANPPSGGTDTQYF. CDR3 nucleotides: TGCAGTGCTAATCCCCCTAGCGGGGGAACAGATACGCAGTATTTT.

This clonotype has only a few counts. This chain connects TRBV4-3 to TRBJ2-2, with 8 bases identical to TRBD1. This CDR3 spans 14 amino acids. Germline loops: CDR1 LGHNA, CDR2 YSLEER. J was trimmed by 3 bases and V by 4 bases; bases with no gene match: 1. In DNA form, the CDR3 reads TGCGCCAGCAGCCGGGGACAGGACACCGGGGAGCTGTTTTTT. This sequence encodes CASSRGQDTGELFF.

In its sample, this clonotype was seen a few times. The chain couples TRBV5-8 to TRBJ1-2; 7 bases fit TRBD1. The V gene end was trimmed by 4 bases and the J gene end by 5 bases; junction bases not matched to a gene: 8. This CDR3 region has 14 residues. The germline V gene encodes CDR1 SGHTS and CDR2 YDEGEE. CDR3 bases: TGTGCCAGCAGCCGCCTGGGACAGCTTTATGGCTACACCTTC. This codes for CASSRLGQLYGYTF.

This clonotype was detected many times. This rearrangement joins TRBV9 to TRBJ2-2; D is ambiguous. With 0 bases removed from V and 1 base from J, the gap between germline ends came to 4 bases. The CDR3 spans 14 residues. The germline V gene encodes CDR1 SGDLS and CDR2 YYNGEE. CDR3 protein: CASSVVGNTGELFF. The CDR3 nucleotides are TGTGCCAGCAGCGTAGTGGGGAACACCGGGGAGCTGTTTTTT.

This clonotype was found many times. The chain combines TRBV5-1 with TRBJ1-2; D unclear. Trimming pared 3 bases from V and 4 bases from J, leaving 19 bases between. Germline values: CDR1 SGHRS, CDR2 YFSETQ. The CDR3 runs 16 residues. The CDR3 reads CASSSVTLEGTYGYTF. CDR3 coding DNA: TGCGCCAGCAGCTCCGTGACCCTTGAAGGTACCTATGGCTACACCTTC. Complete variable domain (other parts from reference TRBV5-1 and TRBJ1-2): KAGVTQTPRYLIKTRGQQVTLSCSPISGHRSVSWYQQTPGQGLQFLFEYFSETQRNKGNFPGRFSGRQFSNSRSEMNVSTLELGDSALYLCASSSVTLEGTYGYTFGSGTRLTVV.

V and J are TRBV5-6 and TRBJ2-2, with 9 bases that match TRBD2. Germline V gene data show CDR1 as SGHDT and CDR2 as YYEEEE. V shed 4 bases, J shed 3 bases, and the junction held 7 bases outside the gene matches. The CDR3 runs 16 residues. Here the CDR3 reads CASSHQLAGYTGELFF. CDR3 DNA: TGTGCCAGCAGCCACCAGCTAGCGGGGTACACCGGGGAGCTGTTTTTT. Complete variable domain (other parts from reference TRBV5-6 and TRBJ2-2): DAGVTQSPTHLIKTRGQQVTLRCSPKSGHDTVSWYQQALGQGPQFIFQYYEEEERQRGNFPDRFSGHQFPNYSSELNVNALLLGDSALYLCASSHQLAGYTGELFFGEGSRLTVL.

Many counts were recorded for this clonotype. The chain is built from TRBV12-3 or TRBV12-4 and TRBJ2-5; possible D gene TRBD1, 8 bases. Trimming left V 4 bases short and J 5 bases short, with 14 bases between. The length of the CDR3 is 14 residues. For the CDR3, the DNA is TGTGCCAGCAGTTCACAGGGGGGGCTGGAGACCCAGTACTTC. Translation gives CASSSQGGLETQYF.

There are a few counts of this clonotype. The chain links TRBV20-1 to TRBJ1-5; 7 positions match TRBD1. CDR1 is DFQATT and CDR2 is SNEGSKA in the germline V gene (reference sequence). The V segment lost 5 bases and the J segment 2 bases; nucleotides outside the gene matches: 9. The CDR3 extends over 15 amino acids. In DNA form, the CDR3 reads TGCAGTGCTCCGGGACAGAGCTCGGGCAATCAGCCCCAGCATTTT. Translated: CSAPGQSSGNQPQHF.

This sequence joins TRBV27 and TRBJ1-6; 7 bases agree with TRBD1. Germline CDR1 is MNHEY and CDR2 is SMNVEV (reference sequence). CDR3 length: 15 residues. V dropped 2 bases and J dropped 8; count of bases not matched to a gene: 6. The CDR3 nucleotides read TGTGCCAGCAGTTTAGATGCAGGGGGGTATTCACCCCTCCACTTT. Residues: CASSLDAGGYSPLHF.

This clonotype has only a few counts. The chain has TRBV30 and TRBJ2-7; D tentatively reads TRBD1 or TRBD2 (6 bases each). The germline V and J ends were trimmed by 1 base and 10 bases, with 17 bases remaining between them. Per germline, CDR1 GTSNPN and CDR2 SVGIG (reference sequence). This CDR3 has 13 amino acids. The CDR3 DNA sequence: TGTGCCTGGAGTGAGAGAGGGGGGCTTTACCAGTACTTC. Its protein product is CAWSERGGLYQYF.

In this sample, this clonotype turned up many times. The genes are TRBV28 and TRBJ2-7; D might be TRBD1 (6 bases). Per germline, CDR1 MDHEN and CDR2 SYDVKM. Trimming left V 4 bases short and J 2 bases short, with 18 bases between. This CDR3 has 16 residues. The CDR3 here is CASSSTRQERAYEQYF. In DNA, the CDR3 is TGTGCCAGCAGTTCCACCCGACAGGAAAGGGCCTACGAGCAGTACTTC.

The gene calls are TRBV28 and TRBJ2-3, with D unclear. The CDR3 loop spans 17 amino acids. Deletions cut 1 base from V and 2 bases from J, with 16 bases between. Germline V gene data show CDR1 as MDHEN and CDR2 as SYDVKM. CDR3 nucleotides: TGTGCCAGCAGTTTATTTGGTTCGACGGTCTACACAGATACGCAGTATTTT. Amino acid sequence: CASSLFGSTVYTDTQYF.

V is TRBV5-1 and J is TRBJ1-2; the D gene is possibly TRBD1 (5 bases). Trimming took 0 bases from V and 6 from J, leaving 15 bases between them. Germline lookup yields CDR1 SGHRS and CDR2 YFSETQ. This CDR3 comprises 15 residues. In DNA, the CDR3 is TGCGCCAGCAGCTTGGCCAGAGGAGGGGTCGATGGCTACACCTTC. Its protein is CASSLARGGVDGYTF.